This T cell receptor (beta chain) was retrieved from a study of shared clonotypes between healthy human individuals. Overall study context: CD4 naive cells filled three plates per donor, CD4 memory three, CD8 naive two and CD8 memory one. The study's findings and limits: Incompleteness in sorted-subset sequencing, despite large depth, was shown by rarefaction. Generation probability values for non-shared clonotypes were lower than those for clonotypes shared by all four donors.

This clone came up once. The target antigen is unknown. This CDR3 has 14 amino acids. Looked up from germline, CDR1 is LNHDA and CDR2 is SQIVND (reference sequence). Germline trimming cut 7 bases from V and 2 bases from J; bases unmatched to any gene: 3. TCRdb keeps only in-frame clones here, not all; method: immunoSEQ multiplex PCR. The profile shows some 240,000 clones, 60% to 80% of them singletons. The J gene is TRBJ2-1, the V gene TRBV19, with 9 bases aligning to TRBD2. Sequencing was carried out using memory CD4+ T cells sorted from blood. Specified subset: CD45RA-negative fraction. The receptor's source is a man aged 30-40 years in good health. The DNA of the CDR3 is TGTGCCAGTACTTCTAGCGGGACCTACAATGAGCAGTTCTTC. This gives the protein CASTSSGTYNEQFF.